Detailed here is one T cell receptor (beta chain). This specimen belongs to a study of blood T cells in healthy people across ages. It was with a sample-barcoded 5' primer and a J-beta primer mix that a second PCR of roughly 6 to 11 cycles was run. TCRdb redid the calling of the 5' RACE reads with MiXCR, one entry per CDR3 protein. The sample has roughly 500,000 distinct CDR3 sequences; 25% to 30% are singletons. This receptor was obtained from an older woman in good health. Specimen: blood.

The CDR3 DNA reads TGTGCCAGCAGGGCGAGGGACAGGAATCTAGATACGCAGTATTTT. Translating it yields CASRARDRNLDTQYF. The chain is built from TRBV9 and TRBJ2-3; TRBD1 matches at 8 bases. V dropped 5 bases and J dropped 5; count of bases not matched to a gene: 10. The CDR3 has 15 residues. Germline V gives CDR1 SGDLS, CDR2 YYNGEE.